Listed below are T cell receptor beta chains from one sample, sequenced in a study of CD8+ T cells in alopecia areata. Sequenced by immunoSEQ multiplex PCR; TCRdb stores in-frame clones only, minus some. The sample contains 90,000 to 120,000 clones, 84% of which appear only once. The sample was CD8+ T cells sorted from blood, taken at week 24, from a patient treated with tofacitinib. These receptors all stem from a human donor with alopecia areata. Both conserved end residues are part of each CDR3. The order of the fields is V gene, D gene, CDR3 protein. D genes are given only for firm matches.

TRBV14 - CASSQGGETQYF
TRBV2 - CASSSWSNGNTEAFF
TRBV6-5 TRBD1 CASSYAGGMDTEAFF
TRBV6-5 TRBD2 CASSYRGGAMENEQFF
TRBV27 - CASSLDGYNEQFF
TRBV4-3 TRBD1 CASSQDPPGGHNEQFF
TRBV30 - CAWSVQRYNEQFF
TRBV4-3 - CASSQDRSGGEQYF
TRBV4-1 TRBD1 CASSPPTGVGNNEQFF
TRBV29-1 - CSVIREELGTEAFF
TRBV7-9 - CASRDGSSYEQYF
TRBV5-5 TRBD1 CASSLADRVEQYF
TRBV4-3 TRBD2 CASSKLAGVYNEQFF
TRBV7-7 - CASSFPAGGETQYF
TRBV29-1 - CSVVGTPAYEQYF
TRBV7-6 - CASSWSETQYF
TRBV10-3 - CAISGAQRGPSWEQYF
TRBV7-9 - CASSPAAYGYTF
TRBV5-1 TRBD2 CASSSYGGSYNEQFF
TRBV7-3 - CASSLVGAQETQYF
TRBV7-6 - CASSGFGSNQPQHF
TRBV4-1 - CASSQDRPPLHF
TRBV30 TRBD1 CAWMAARGLQETQYF
TRBV5-5 - CASSHYHAGNEQFF
TRBV4-3 TRBD1 CASSQDSGTGGALKTGELFF
TRBV7-9 TRBD2 CASSPGTSESIPNEQFF
TRBV5-1 TRBD1 CASSLRQGVSDTQYF
TRBV2 - CASRRELYLSYEQYF
TRBV6-5 - CASSYEVGSPQETQYF
TRBV5-6 TRBD1 CASSLVGQMNTEAFF
TRBV29-1 TRBD2 CSVRGSGGRIWEQYF
TRBV2 TRBD1 CASNSDRGRDTQYF
TRBV7-9 TRBD2 CASSSTSGPRLEQFF
TRBV5-5 TRBD1 CASSLPGQGAMWETQYF
TRBV7-8 - CASSQLGTTYEQYF
TRBV13 - CASSLGGLNYGYTF
TRBV11-2 - CASSPRQAEAFF
TRBV7-2 - CASSPSGGLNQPQHF
TRBV4-3 TRBD2 CASSQDRLAGGSQYF
TRBV7-8 - CASLLGQPQETQYF
TRBV2 - CASSEAGGYTEAFF
TRBV11-2 TRBD1 CASDSPDRVQETQYF
TRBV5-5 TRBD1 CASSLETTGGRLSGNTIYF
TRBV10-3 TRBD2 CAISESKEASGDQETQYF